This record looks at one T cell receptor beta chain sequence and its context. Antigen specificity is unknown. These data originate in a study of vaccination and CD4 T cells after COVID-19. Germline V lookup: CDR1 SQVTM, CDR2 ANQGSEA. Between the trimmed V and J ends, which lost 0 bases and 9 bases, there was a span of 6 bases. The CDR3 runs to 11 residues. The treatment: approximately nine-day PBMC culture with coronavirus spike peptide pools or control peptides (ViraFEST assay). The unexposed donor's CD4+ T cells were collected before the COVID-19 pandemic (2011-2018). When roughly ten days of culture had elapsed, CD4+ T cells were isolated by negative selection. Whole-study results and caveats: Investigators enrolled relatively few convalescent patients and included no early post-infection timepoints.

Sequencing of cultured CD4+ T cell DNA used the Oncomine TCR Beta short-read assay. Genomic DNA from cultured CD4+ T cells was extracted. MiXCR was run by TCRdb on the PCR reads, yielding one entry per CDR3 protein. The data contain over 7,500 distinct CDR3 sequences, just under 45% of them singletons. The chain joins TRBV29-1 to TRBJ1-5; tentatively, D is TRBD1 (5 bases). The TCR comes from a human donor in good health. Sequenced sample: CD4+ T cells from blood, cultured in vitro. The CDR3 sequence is CSVEDGGPQHF. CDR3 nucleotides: TGCAGCGTTGAAGACGGGGGGCCCCAGCATTTT.